This T cell receptor (beta chain) was sequenced during a study of blood T cell repertoires in COVID-19 (dated by TCRdb to the early 2020s). Notes on the research overall: Samples covering the acute and convalescent phases of COVID-19 were provided by collaborators in the United States, Italy and Spain. The repertoires were made available in a free public database intended to serve as a resource for research on the immune response to SARS-CoV-2. Where available, HLA class I and class II types were obtained from metadata supplied by the sample provider rather than from assay-based typing. The prospective study material was composed of cDNA or gDNA derived from T cells, B-cell-depleted T cells, or PBMCs. Samples came from the ongoing ImmuneRACE study (first 160 participants) plus 1,254 subjects from 6 global collaborators. Deeply sampled blood TCRbeta repertoires from subjects exposed to, actively infected with, or recovered from COVID-19 were included in the dataset. Nearly every sample came with metadata listing a de-identified subject ID, COVID-19 status, age in years and sex.

TCRbeta CDR3 regions were amplified from genomic DNA using the immunoSEQ Assay, a bias-controlled multiplex PCR. In the paper's pipeline: Nucleated cell counts per sample were estimated from amplification of reference gene primers within the assay. Sequence reads were collapsed and filtered to measure the absolute abundance of every unique TCRbeta CDR3 rearrangement. For each sample, productive Simpson clonality was calculated as the square root of Simpson's diversity index across productive rearrangements. The table comes from immuneACCESS by way of TCRdb, which keeps in-frame sequences with V and J called. Part of the clones is missing from these tables; in studies checked, under half for an unresolved V gene and the rest for unknown reasons. The DNA gave D and trimming, while V, J and clone size come from that table. The sample table records 150,000 to 200,000 clones; approximately 85% of these occur just once. The ten most abundant clones make up roughly 9% of the sample.

In the prospective study, participants were about 18 to 95 years old, resided in 20 to 30 geographic areas of the United States, and were enrolled through a virtual design. To assign participants to cohorts, the prospective study relied on clinical history that participants themselves reported in a screening survey and a study questionnaire. ImmuneRACE Cohort 3 recovered participants were defined by two consecutive negative NP/OP PCR tests, healthcare professional clearance, or symptom resolution. In the prospective study, whole blood, serum and a nasopharyngeal or oropharyngeal swab were collected from each participant by mobile phlebotomists. Prospective study participants could optionally give additional blood draws and questionnaires over an approximately two-month period. Before DNA extraction, blood samples from the prospective study were shipped at room temperature or frozen. The cysteine opens and the phenylalanine closes a CDR3 of 16 amino acids. Kept here is only the CDR3 DNA, which spans 48 bases and is read in frame from base 1. The germline V gene provides CDR1 SQVTM and CDR2 ANQGSEA. The V and J ends are trimmed by 0 bases and 5 bases, leaving 19 bases between them.

Overall results and qualifications from the work: Clinical and demographic metadata were provided uncurated, with the amount varying by source and participant.

With respect to this clone: Its antigen remains unidentified. Per-nucleotide qualities are absent, and no much larger clonotype sits a single base away.

Recombination joined TRBV29-1 with TRBJ2-5; a tentative D match to TRBD2 spans 6 bases. The receptor was isolated from a woman in her late teens or twenties who had recovered from COVID-19. What was sequenced was PBMCs or T cells enriched from blood (not recorded which). The DNA sequence follows: TGCAGCGTTGAAGATCGGACGGCGGGAAGTGGGGAGACCCAGTACTTC. Its protein product is CSVEDRTAGSGETQYF.